One and the same sample provided the 31 T cell receptor beta chains below, sequenced in a study of T-cell reconstitution after alpha-beta-depleted transplantation in children. Library preparation (for TCRbeta) was performed with unique molecular identifiers. One entry per CDR3 protein, called by TCRdb with MiXCR from the PCR reads. The repertoire holds about 440,000 distinct CDR3 sequences, with 43% as singletons. The sample in question was PBMCs, obtained before TCRalphabeta/CD19-depleted stem cell transplant. Receptors originate from a girl aged 2 to 10 with aplastic anemia, due to receive a stem cell transplant.

As regards this clonotype: The conserved phenylalanine or tryptophan is not found at the CDR3 terminus, so this likely reflects a read error. The chain has TRBV7-2 and TRBJ1-3, with a weak D call TRBD1 (6 bases). The CDR3 length is 16 residues. From germline, CDR1 is SGHTA and CDR2 FQGNSA. The germline V and J ends were trimmed by 5 bases and 4 bases, with 18 bases remaining between them. CDR3 in DNA: TGTGCCAGCAGCCCTCCCCCAGGGGCTACCGGAAACACCATATATTTG. This codes for CASSPPPGATGNTIYL.

This clonotype occurred many times. The chain recombines TRBV7-3 with TRBJ2-5, with a weak D call TRBD2 (6 bases). Germline values: CDR1 SGHTA, CDR2 FQGTGA. The CDR3 is made up of 15 amino acids. V gave up 2 bases and J gave up 5 bases, with 15 bases separating them. The CDR3 nucleotides read TGTGCCAGCAGCTTATTTTCGGGAGTTGGGGAGACCCAGTACTTC. Amino acid sequence: CASSLFSGVGETQYF.

This clonotype was observed at least ten times. This chain links TRBV7-2 with TRBJ1-6; 8 positions agree with TRBD1. The trim removed 6 bases at V and 3 bases at J, leaving 4 bases unmatched. The length of the CDR3 is 15 residues. The germline V gene encodes CDR1 SGHTA and CDR2 FQGNSA. The CDR3 protein is CASRRQGNYNSPLHF. In DNA form, the CDR3 reads TGTGCCAGCAGGCGACAGGGGAACTATAATTCACCCCTCCACTTT.

The chain joins TRBV20-1 to TRBJ2-3; D unresolved. The V gene's germline CDR1 is DFQATT and CDR2 SNEGSKA (reference sequence). Trimming removed 2 bases from V and 4 bases from J, with 4 bases in between. The CDR3 runs 11 residues. CDR3 region: CSARMADTQYF. For the CDR3, the DNA is TGCAGTGCTAGAATGGCAGATACGCAGTATTTT.

This clonotype has more than one count but fewer than ten. The chain uses TRBV6-1 and TRBJ2-1; no reliable D call. Trimming stripped 9 bases from V and 3 bases from J, with 9 bases between. CDR3 length: 12 amino acids. CDR1 is MNHNS, CDR2 SASEGT, per germline. The CDR3 spells CASGMIYNEQFF. CDR3 bases: TGTGCCAGTGGGATGATCTACAATGAGCAGTTCTTC.

In its sample, this clonotype was seen many times. This sequence joins TRBV18 and TRBJ2-1, with 10 nucleotides matching TRBD2. Germline CDR1 reads KGHSH; CDR2 reads LQKENI. V lost 3 bases, J lost 3 bases, and 5 bases stayed unmatched. The CDR3 contains 16 residues. The CDR3 reads CASSPSGRVFYNEQFF. As DNA, the CDR3 is TGTGCCAGCTCACCGAGCGGGAGGGTCTTCTACAATGAGCAGTTCTTC. Combining the CDR3 with reference TRBV18 and TRBJ2-1 gives the whole variable domain NAGVMQNPRHLVRRRGQEARLRCSPMKGHSHVYWYRQLPEEGLKFMVYLQKENIIDESGMPKERFSAEFPKEGPSILRIQQVVRGDSAAYFCASSPSGRVFYNEQFFGPGTRLTVL.

This chain joins TRBV7-2 and TRBJ1-5, with 7 bases identical to TRBD1. Germline assignment: CDR1 SGHTA and CDR2 FQGNSA. There are 14 residues in the CDR3. J gave up 4 bases and V 5 bases, and 5 bases lay outside the gene matches. CDR3 bases: TGTGCCAGCAGCAAGAGACAGGGAAATCAGCCCCAGCATTTT. Translating it yields CASSKRQGNQPQHF.

In this sample, this clonotype turned up many times. The rearrangement links TRBV3-1 to TRBJ1-1, with no clear D. The V end was cut by 4 bases, the J end by 1 base, with 10 bases between. This CDR3 is 14 amino acids long. Germline V gives CDR1 LGHDT, CDR2 YNNKEL (reference sequence). The CDR3 protein is CASSPDGENTEAFF. For the CDR3, the DNA is TGTGCCAGCAGCCCAGACGGGGAGAACACTGAAGCTTTCTTT.

The table lists this clonotype with a few counts. V and J are TRBV5-8 and TRBJ1-6; no definite D call. The germline V gene has CDR1 SGHTS and CDR2 YDEGEE. Trimming shortened V by 0 bases and J by 13 bases, and 5 bases separated the two germline ends. The CDR3 length is 11 residues. The CDR3 loop reads CASSLEFPLHF. The DNA of the CDR3 is TGTGCCAGCAGCTTGGAATTCCCCCTCCACTTT.

The chain carries TRBV20-1 and TRBJ2-3; TRBD2 matches 10 bases. The J segment lost 5 bases and the V segment lost 5 bases, leaving 7 bases of the junction unmatched. This CDR3 spans 14 amino acids. Germline CDR1 is DFQATT and CDR2 is SNEGSKA (reference sequence). CDR3 protein: CSAPFGLAEDTQYF. The CDR3 coding sequence is TGCAGTGCTCCCTTCGGACTAGCGGAAGATACGCAGTATTTT.

The chain employs TRBV6-5 and TRBJ1-1; D uncertain. The V end was cut by 3 bases, the J end by 2 bases, with 7 bases between. CDR1 is MNHEY, CDR2 SVGAGI, per germline. The CDR3 loop spans 13 amino acids. This CDR3 is CASSYDPNTEAFF. CDR3 sequence (DNA): TGTGCCAGCAGTTATGACCCTAACACTGAAGCTTTCTTT.

This clonotype was observed a handful of times. The rearrangement links TRBV11-2 to TRBJ2-7; tentative D call: TRBD2 (6 bases). This CDR3 has 14 residues. Trimming shortened V by 6 bases and J by 2 bases, and 14 bases separated the two germline ends. Germline values: CDR1 SGHAT, CDR2 FQNNGV. The CDR3 DNA sequence: TGTGCCAGCAGTCTATGGCGGGATGCCTACGAGCAGTACTTC. This encodes CASSLWRDAYEQYF.

The chain employs TRBV7-9 and TRBJ2-7; 12 bases align to TRBD2. J was trimmed by 7 bases and V by 3 bases; bases with no gene match: 10. Germline V CDR1 and CDR2: SEHNR, FQNEAQ (reference sequence). CDR3 length equals 16 residues. DNA of the CDR3: TGTGCCAGCAGCTTCGGGGGGACTAGCGGGCCCCGGGAGCAGTACTTC. Translation: CASSFGGTSGPREQYF. Filled out from reference TRBV7-9 and TRBJ2-7, the complete variable domain reads DTGVSQNPRHKITKRGQNVTFRCDPISEHNRLYWYRQTLGQGPEFLTYFQNEAQLEKSRLLSDRFSAERPKGSFSTLEIQRTEQGDSAMYLCASSFGGTSGPREQYFGPGTRLTVT.

In its sample, this clonotype was seen a few times. This chain connects TRBV5-1 to TRBJ1-4; D may be TRBD1 (6 bases). Germline-derived CDR1 and CDR2 are SGHRS and YFSETQ. The CDR3 covers 16 residues. V dropped 2 bases and J dropped 7 bases, with 18 bases sitting between them. CDR3 in amino acids: CASSFGPTRGGEKLFF. The CDR3 bases are TGCGCCAGCAGCTTTGGTCCGACGAGGGGGGGTGAAAAACTGTTTTTT. The full variable domain, rest sourced from reference TRBV5-1 and TRBJ1-4, is KAGVTQTPRYLIKTRGQQVTLSCSPISGHRSVSWYQQTPGQGLQFLFEYFSETQRNKGNFPGRFSGRQFSNSRSEMNVSTLELGDSALYLCASSFGPTRGGEKLFFGSGTQLSVL.

In its sample, this clonotype was seen a few times. The chain couples TRBV7-3 to TRBJ1-2, with D perhaps matching TRBD1 (5 bases). The CDR3 totals 13 residues. V lost 2 bases to trimming and J lost 6 bases, with 10 bases between them. CDR1 and CDR2 from the germline V gene are SGHTA and FQGTGA. DNA of the CDR3: TGTGCCAGCAGCTTAGGGGGGAACGATGGCTACACCTTC. Translated: CASSLGGNDGYTF.

This clonotype was counted ten times or more. The genes are TRBV19 and TRBJ1-1; no clear D. The length of the CDR3 is 15 residues. Germline V gives CDR1 LNHDA, CDR2 SQIVND (reference sequence). The V end was cut by 7 bases, the J end by 3 bases, with 18 bases between. The CDR3 sequence: CASMSRHLRDTEAFF. The CDR3 DNA follows: TGTGCCAGTATGTCCCGACATCTAAGGGACACTGAAGCTTTCTTT.

The chain recombines TRBV18 with TRBJ2-2, with D possibly matching TRBD1 (6 bases). This CDR3 comprises 17 residues. Looked up from germline, CDR1 is KGHSH and CDR2 is LQKENI. V was trimmed by 1 base and J by 1 base, leaving 13 bases between them. CDR3 residues: CASSPLMTGLNTGELFF. The DNA of the CDR3 is TGTGCCAGCTCACCACTCATGACAGGATTGAACACCGGGGAGCTGTTTTTT.

This clonotype was seen more than once but under ten times. The rearrangement uses TRBV3-1 and TRBJ2-7; perhaps D is TRBD1 or TRBD2 (6 bases each). Trimming pared 4 bases from V and 1 base from J, leaving 20 bases between. The germline gives CDR1 LGHDT, CDR2 YNNKEL (reference sequence). This CDR3 contains 17 residues. CDR3 bases: TGTGCCAGCAGCCCCCGTCATGGGGGGCCAAGGTCCTACGAGCAGTACTTC. Encoded protein: CASSPRHGGPRSYEQYF.

This clonotype was detected a few times. This chain joins TRBV20-1 and TRBJ1-3; D is possibly TRBD1 (6 bases). Germline assignment: CDR1 DFQATT and CDR2 SNEGSKA (reference sequence). The CDR3 sequence is 14 residues long. Trimming shortened V by 4 bases and J by 0 bases, and 10 bases separated the two germline ends. The CDR3 loop is CSATDRSSGNTIYF. For the CDR3, the DNA is TGCAGTGCTACGGACAGAAGCTCTGGAAACACCATATATTTT.

This rearrangement joins TRBV6-6 to TRBJ2-2, with D unclear. Germline CDR1 and CDR2: MNHNY and SVGAGI (reference sequence). Deletions cut 6 bases from V and 0 bases from J, with 5 bases between. The CDR3 covers 13 residues. Written as DNA, the CDR3 is TGTGCCAGCAGACTTTCGAACACCGGGGAGCTGTTTTTT. It encodes CASRLSNTGELFF.

The chain is built from TRBV29-1 and TRBJ2-7; D remains unclear. Deletions cut 5 bases from V and 5 bases from J, with 13 bases between. The CDR3 is 12 amino acids. The V gene's germline CDR1 is SQVTM and CDR2 ANQGSEA. CDR3 nucleotide sequence: TGCAGCGTTAAACCCAATGGCCACGAGCAGTACTTC. Amino acids: CSVKPNGHEQYF.

This clonotype was counted at least ten times. The genes are TRBV5-1 and TRBJ2-1; 9 bases align to TRBD2. Germline V gives CDR1 SGHRS, CDR2 YFSETQ. With 2 bases clipped from V and 4 bases from J, the junction kept 7 bases outside the gene matches. CDR3 length equals 16 residues. The CDR3 nucleotides are TGCGCCAGCAGCTTTGCGGGAGGGCCGGGTTACAATGAGCAGTTCTTC. Its translation is CASSFAGGPGYNEQFF.

This clonotype was picked up a small number of times. The J gene is TRBJ1-5, the V gene TRBV20-1, with 7 bases matching TRBD1. This CDR3 is 14 amino acids long. Germline loops: CDR1 DFQATT, CDR2 SNEGSKA (reference sequence). With V trimmed by 3 bases and J by 5 bases, 7 bases remained unmatched. The chain's CDR3 is CSASDRASYQPQHF. As DNA, the CDR3 is TGCAGTGCTAGCGACAGGGCTTCGTATCAGCCCCAGCATTTT.

This clonotype has at least ten counts. J is TRBJ1-1 and V is TRBV9, with 8 positions matching TRBD1. Germline V gene sequence: CDR1 SGDLS, CDR2 YYNGEE. The V segment lost 4 bases and the J segment 2 bases; nucleotides outside the gene matches: 7. The length of the CDR3 is 15 residues. The CDR3 DNA sequence: TGTGCCAGCAGCTCCGAAGGACAGGGAAACACTGAAGCTTTCTTT. Its protein product is CASSSEGQGNTEAFF.

The V call is TRBV20-1, the J call TRBJ2-3, with a possible D match to TRBD1 (6 bases). V gave up 3 bases and J gave up 3 bases, with 16 bases separating them. The CDR3 covers 15 residues. Germline V lookup: CDR1 DFQATT, CDR2 SNEGSKA (reference sequence). The CDR3, as DNA: TGCAGTGCTAGTTGGCAGGGGATGGGTACAGATACGCAGTATTTT. This codes for CSASWQGMGTDTQYF.

V gene TRBV9 combines with J gene TRBJ2-3; no reliable D call. Between the trimmed V and J ends, which lost 0 bases and 2 bases, there was a span of 4 bases. The V gene's germline CDR1 is SGDLS and CDR2 YYNGEE. The CDR3 has 13 amino acids. CDR3 loop: CASSVADTDTQYF. CDR3 DNA sequence: TGTGCCAGCAGCGTAGCTGACACAGATACGCAGTATTTT.

The J gene is TRBJ2-1, the V gene TRBV5-1, with D uncertain. The CDR3 contains 13 residues. The V end was cut by 0 bases, the J end by 6 bases, with 7 bases between. Per the germline V gene, CDR1 is SGHRS and CDR2 is YFSETQ. The CDR3 loop is CASSLDSPNEQFF. CDR3 DNA: TGCGCCAGCAGCTTGGACTCACCCAATGAGCAGTTCTTC.

This clonotype was counted between two and nine times. The gene calls are TRBV4-2 and TRBJ1-1; no clear D gene. Germline V CDR1 and CDR2: LGHNA, YNFKEQ. Trimming pared 4 bases from V and 3 bases from J, leaving 27 bases between. The CDR3 sequence is 19 residues long. CDR3 sequence reads: CASSPPGGRYRRTDTEAFF. CDR3 nucleotide sequence: TGTGCCAGCAGCCCCCCCGGCGGTCGGTACAGACGGACGGACACTGAAGCTTTCTTT.

This clonotype was detected only once. The genes are TRBV12-3 or TRBV12-4 and TRBJ2-7; 9 bases fit TRBD1. The trim removed 6 bases at V and 6 bases at J, leaving 6 bases unmatched. This CDR3 is 13 amino acids long. In nucleotides, the CDR3 is TGTGCCAGCAGCTGGGGACAGGGTGGCGAGCAGTACTTC. This codes for CASSWGQGGEQYF.

CDR3 sequence: CASREGSEQYF. Written as DNA, the CDR3 is TGTGCCAGCAGGGAGGGAAGCGAGCAGTACTTC. The chain uses TRBV6-5 and TRBJ2-7; possible D gene TRBD2, 6 bases. The CDR3 is 11 residues long. V was cut by 6 bases and J by 6 bases, with 9 bases left in between. The germline CDR1 and CDR2 sequences are MNHEY and SVGAGI.

The J gene is TRBJ2-7, the V gene TRBV20-1, with 8 bases identical to TRBD1. Germline CDR1 DFQATT, CDR2 SNEGSKA (reference sequence). Trimming cost V 1 base and J 4 bases; bases outside gene matches: 6. There are 14 residues in the CDR3. DNA of the CDR3: TGCAGTGCTAGAGGCCGAGACAGGGGATACGAGCAGTACTTC. Translation: CSARGRDRGYEQYF.